This T cell receptor beta chain was documented in a study of T cells after yellow fever vaccination. J was trimmed by 6 bases and V by 6 bases; bases with no gene match: 6. The CDR3 runs to 14 residues. In germline, CDR1 is MNHNY, CDR2 SVGAGI (reference sequence). Study-level findings and limits: CD4 and CD8 compartments shared a small share of clonotypes, likely from convergent recombination.

This clonotype was seen more than once but under ten times. Antigen unknown. In making TCR cDNA, 5'RACE template switching added a universal primer site and UMIs to it. TCRdb re-called the 5' RACE reads with MiXCR, one entry per CDR3 protein. The sample shows hundreds of thousands of distinct CDR3 sequences, about 12% of them seen only once. This chain links TRBV6-6 with TRBJ2-2, with 8 bases lining up with TRBD1. The starting material was CD4+ T cells sorted from PBMCs, obtained 15 days after the yellow fever booster vaccination. This clonotype was obtained from a young man who received the YFV17D yellow fever vaccine. The DNA for the CDR3 is TGTGCCAGCAGCGCGGACAGGGTTGCCGGGGAGCTGTTTTTT. Encoded protein: CASSADRVAGELFF.